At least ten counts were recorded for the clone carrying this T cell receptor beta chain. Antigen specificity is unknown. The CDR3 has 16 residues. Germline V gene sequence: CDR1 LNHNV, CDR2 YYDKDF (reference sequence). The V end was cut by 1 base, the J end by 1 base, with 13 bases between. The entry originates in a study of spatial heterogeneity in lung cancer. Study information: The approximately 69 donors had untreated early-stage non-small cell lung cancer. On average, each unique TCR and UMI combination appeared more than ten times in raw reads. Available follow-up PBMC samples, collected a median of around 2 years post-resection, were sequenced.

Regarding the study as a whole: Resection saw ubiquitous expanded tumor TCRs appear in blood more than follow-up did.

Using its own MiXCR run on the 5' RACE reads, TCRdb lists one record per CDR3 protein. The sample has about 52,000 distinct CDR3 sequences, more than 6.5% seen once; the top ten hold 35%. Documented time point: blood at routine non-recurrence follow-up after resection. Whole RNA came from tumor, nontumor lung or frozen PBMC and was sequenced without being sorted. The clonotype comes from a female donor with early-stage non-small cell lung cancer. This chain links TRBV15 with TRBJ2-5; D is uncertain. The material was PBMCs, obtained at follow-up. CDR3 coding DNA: TGTGCCACCAGCAGAGGGGTTGGTGGCCTCCAAGAGACCCAGTACTTC. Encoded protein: CATSRGVGGLQETQYF.